The clone carrying this T cell receptor (beta chain) appeared many times. Alpha and beta chains were covered, as first-strand cDNA relied on TRAV- and TRBV-specific primers. Over around 19 PCR cycles, TCRs were amplified from a constant-region primer and V-primer adapter. Isolated mRNA was amplified by in vitro transcription. TCRdb reprocessed the reads via MiXCR and lists one record per CDR3 protein. This table holds approximately 90,000 distinct CDR3 sequences, over 15% found once. Documented time point: before trial treatment. Donors received a regimen that comprised nivolumab, ipilimumab, aspirin, low-dose cyclophosphamide and low-dose radiotherapy. V trimming: 2 bases; J trimming: 6 bases; junction bases outside the gene matches: 8. Per the germline V gene, CDR1 is DFQATT and CDR2 is SNEGSKA (reference sequence). This CDR3 has 16 amino acids. The data stem from a study of low-dose radiotherapy and immunotherapy resistance in tumors. Turning to the study itself: Participants in Cohort 1 were administered 0.5 Gy per fraction at 2-week intervals, to a cumulative dose of 6.5 Gy. In Cohort 2, 1 Gy per fraction was delivered every two weeks, for a total of 13 Gy over 26 weeks.

The chain links TRBV20-1 to TRBJ2-3, with 13 bases that match TRBD2. The receptor's source is a male donor with prostate cancer. The material sequenced was PBMCs, taken before treatment. CDR3 in DNA: TGCAGTGCTAGAAATCAACTAGCGGGGGGGTGGGATACGCAGTATTTT. As protein: CSARNQLAGGWDTQYF.